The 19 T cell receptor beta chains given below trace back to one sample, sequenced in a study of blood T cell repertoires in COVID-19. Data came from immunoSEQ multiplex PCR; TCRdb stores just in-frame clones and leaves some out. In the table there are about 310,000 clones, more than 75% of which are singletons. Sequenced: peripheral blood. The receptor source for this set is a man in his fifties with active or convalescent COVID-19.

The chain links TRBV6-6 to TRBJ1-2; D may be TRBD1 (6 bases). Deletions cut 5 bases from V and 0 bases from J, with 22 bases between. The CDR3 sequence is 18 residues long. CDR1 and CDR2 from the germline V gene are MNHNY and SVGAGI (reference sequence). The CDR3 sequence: CASSPFRPSRGANYGYTF. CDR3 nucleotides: TGTGCCAGCAGTCCCTTTCGTCCCTCCAGGGGAGCTAACTATGGCTACACCTTC.

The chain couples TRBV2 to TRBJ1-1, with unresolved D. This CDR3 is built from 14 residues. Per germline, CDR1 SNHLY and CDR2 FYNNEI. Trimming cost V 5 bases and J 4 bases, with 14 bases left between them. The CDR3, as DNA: TGTGCCAGCAGTTTCAATGTGGTGAGCACTGAAGCTTTCTTT. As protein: CASSFNVVSTEAFF. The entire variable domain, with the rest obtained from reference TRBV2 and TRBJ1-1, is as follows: EPEVTQTPSHQVTQMGQEVILRCVPISNHLYFYWYRQILGQKVEFLVSFYNNEISEKSEIFDDQFSVERPDGSNFTLKIRSTKLEDSAMYFCASSFNVVSTEAFFGQGTRLTVV.

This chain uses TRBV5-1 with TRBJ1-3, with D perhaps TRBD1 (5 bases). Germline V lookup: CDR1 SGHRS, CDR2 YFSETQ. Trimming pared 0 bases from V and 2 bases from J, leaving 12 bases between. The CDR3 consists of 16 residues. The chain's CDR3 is CASSLANQQAGNTIYF. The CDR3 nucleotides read TGCGCCAGCAGCTTGGCTAACCAACAGGCTGGAAACACCATATATTTT. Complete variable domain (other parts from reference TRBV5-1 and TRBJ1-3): KAGVTQTPRYLIKTRGQQVTLSCSPISGHRSVSWYQQTPGQGLQFLFEYFSETQRNKGNFPGRFSGRQFSNSRSEMNVSTLELGDSALYLCASSLANQQAGNTIYFGEGSWLTVV.

CDR3 coding DNA: TGCGCCAGCAGCTTGGGGACAGGGGGCTGGGAGCAGTTCTTC. Residues: CASSLGTGGWEQFF. The rearrangement uses TRBV5-1 and TRBJ2-1; TRBD1 matches 11 bases. The ends lost 0 bases at V and 10 bases at J; junction bases unmatched: 3. Looked up from germline, CDR1 is SGHRS and CDR2 is YFSETQ. This CDR3 has 14 amino acids.

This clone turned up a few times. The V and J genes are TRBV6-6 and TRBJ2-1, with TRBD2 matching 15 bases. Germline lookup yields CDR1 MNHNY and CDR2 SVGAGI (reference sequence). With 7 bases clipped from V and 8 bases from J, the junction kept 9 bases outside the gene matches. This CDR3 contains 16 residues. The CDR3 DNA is TGTGCCAGCACCTACACCGGACTAGCGGGGGGGCATGAGCAGTTCTTC. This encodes CASTYTGLAGGHEQFF.

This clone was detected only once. DNA for the CDR3: TGTGCCAGCAGCTTGGGGGGCAGGAATACGCAGTATTTT. Encoded protein: CASSLGGRNTQYF. This chain joins TRBV5-5 and TRBJ2-3; a possible D gene is TRBD1 (5 bases). Germline lookup yields CDR1 SGHKS and CDR2 YYEKEE (reference sequence). The V end lost 0 bases, the J end lost 7 bases, and 9 bases lay between the germline ends. This CDR3 region has 13 residues.

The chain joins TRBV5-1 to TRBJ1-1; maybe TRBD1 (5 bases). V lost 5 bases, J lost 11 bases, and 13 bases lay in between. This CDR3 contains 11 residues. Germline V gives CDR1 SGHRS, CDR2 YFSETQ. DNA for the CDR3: TGCGCCAGCAGGTCCCAGGGTGACGCTTTCTTT. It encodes CASRSQGDAFF.

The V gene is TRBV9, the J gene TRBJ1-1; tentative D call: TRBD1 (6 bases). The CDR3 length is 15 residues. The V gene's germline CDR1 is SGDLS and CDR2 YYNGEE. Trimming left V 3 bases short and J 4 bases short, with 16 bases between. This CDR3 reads CASSEGHDLSTEAFF. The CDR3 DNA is TGTGCCAGCAGCGAGGGACATGATTTGAGCACTGAAGCTTTCTTT.

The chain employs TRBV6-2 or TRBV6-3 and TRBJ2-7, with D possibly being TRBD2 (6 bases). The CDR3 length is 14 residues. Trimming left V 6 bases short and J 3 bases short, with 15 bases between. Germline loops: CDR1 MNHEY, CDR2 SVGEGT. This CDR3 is CASSGRRGLYEQYF. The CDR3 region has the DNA TGTGCCAGCAGCGGACGGCGGGGCCTCTACGAGCAGTACTTC.

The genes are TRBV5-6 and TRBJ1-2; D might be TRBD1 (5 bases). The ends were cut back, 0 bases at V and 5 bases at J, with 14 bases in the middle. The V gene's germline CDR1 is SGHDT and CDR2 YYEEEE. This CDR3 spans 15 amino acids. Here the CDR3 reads CASSLVFAGKYGYTF. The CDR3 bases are TGTGCCAGCAGCTTGGTTTTTGCAGGGAAATATGGCTACACCTTC.

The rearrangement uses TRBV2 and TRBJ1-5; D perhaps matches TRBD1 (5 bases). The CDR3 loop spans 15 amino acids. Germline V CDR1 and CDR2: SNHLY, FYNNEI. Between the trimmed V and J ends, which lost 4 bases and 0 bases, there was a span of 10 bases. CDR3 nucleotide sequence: TGTGCCAGCAGTGCCGGGGACTATAGCAATCAGCCCCAGCATTTT. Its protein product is CASSAGDYSNQPQHF.

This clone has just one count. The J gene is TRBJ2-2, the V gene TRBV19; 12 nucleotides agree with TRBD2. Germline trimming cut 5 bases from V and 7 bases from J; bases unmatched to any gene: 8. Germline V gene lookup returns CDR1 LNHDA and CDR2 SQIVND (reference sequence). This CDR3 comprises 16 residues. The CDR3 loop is CASSASGGAFGGELFF. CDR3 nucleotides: TGTGCCAGTAGTGCTAGCGGGGGGGCCTTTGGCGGGGAGCTGTTTTTT.

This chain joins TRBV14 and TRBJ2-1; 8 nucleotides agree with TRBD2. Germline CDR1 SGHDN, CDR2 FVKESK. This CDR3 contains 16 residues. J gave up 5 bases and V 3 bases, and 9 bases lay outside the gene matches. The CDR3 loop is CASSQAGTSAHNEQFF. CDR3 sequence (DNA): TGTGCCAGCAGCCAGGCCGGGACTAGTGCCCACAATGAGCAGTTCTTC.

This CDR3 is CASSATGQGETQYF. The CDR3 coding sequence is TGTGCCAGCAGCGCCACAGGGCAGGGGGAGACCCAGTACTTC. The chain employs TRBV5-4 and TRBJ2-5; possible D gene TRBD1, 6 bases. This CDR3 comprises 14 residues. CDR1 and CDR2 from the germline V gene are SGHNT and YYREEE (reference sequence). Trimming removed 4 bases from V and 5 bases from J, with 15 bases in between.

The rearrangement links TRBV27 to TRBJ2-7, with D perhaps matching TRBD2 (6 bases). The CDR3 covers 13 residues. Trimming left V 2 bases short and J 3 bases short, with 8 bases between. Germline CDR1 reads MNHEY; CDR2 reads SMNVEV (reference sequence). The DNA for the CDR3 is TGTGCCAGCAGTTTAGGGGACTTCTACGAGCAGTACTTC. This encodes CASSLGDFYEQYF.

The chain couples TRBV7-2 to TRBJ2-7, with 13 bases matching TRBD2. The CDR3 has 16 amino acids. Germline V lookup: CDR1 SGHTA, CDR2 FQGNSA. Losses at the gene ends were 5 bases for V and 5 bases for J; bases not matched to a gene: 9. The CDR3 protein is CASSPLGLAGEHEQYF. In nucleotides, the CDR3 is TGTGCCAGCAGCCCTCTCGGACTAGCGGGAGAGCACGAGCAGTACTTC.

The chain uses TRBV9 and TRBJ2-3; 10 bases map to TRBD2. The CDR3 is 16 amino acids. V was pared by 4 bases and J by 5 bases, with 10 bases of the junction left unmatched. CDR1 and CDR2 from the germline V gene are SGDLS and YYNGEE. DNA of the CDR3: TGTGCCAGCAGCCTAGCGGGGGTACCTTCGCAAGATACGCAGTATTTT. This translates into CASSLAGVPSQDTQYF.

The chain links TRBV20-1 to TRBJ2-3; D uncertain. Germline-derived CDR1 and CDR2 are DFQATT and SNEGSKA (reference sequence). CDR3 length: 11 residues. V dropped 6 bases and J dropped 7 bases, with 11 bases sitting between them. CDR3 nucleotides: TGCAGTGCCCTCCAAGCGTATACGCAGTATTTT. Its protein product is CSALQAYTQYF.

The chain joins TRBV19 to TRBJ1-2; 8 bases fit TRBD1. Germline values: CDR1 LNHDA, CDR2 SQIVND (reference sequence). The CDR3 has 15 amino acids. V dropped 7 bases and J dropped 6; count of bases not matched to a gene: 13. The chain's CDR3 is CASTLRSDRGHGYTF. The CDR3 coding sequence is TGTGCCAGTACCTTACGATCTGACAGGGGACATGGCTACACCTTC.